Each of the 10 T cell receptor beta chains below was sequenced from the same sample in a study of shared clonotypes between healthy human individuals. Generated by immunoSEQ multiplex PCR, the TCRdb table keeps only in-frame clones and is missing some. The sample has roughly 2,500,000 clones; approximately 93% are singletons. The sequencing input was naive CD4+ T cells from PBMCs. Documented subset: CD45RA+ positively selected. These receptors were collected from a man between 18 and 29 years old in good health. Some clones in this sample may be carry-over from other donors' samples.

J is TRBJ2-7 and V is TRBV7-2, with 9 bases matching TRBD2. The CDR3 length is 15 residues. V dropped 5 bases and J dropped 3; count of bases not matched to a gene: 8. The V gene's germline CDR1 is SGHTA and CDR2 FQGNSA. The CDR3 DNA reads as TGTGCCAGCAGCGTTGGGGCGGGAGGGCTCTACGAGCAGTACTTC. Translating gives CASSVGAGGLYEQYF. Complete variable domain (other parts from reference TRBV7-2 and TRBJ2-7): GAGVSQSPSNKVTEKGKDVELRCDPISGHTALYWYRQSLGQGLEFLIYFQGNSAPDKSGLPSDRFSAERTGGSVSTLTIQRTQQEDSAVYLCASSVGAGGLYEQYFGPGTRLTVT.

About this clone itself: In the same sample, other DNA sequences code for this CDR3. The chain combines TRBV29-1 with TRBJ1-1; no clear D gene. The germline CDR1 and CDR2 sequences are SQVTM and ANQGSEA. The CDR3 runs 13 residues. Trimming took 4 bases from V and 0 from J, leaving 9 bases between them. Here the CDR3 reads CSVGRVLNTEAFF. In DNA, the CDR3 is TGCAGCGTTGGTAGGGTTCTGAACACTGAAGCTTTCTTT. The full variable domain, rest sourced from reference TRBV29-1 and TRBJ1-1, is SAVISQKPSRDICQRGTSLTIQCQVDSQVTMMFWYRQQPGQSLTLIATANQGSEATYESGFVIDKFPISRPNLTFSTLTVSNMSPEDSSIYLCSVGRVLNTEAFFGQGTRLTVV.

The chain links TRBV14 to TRBJ1-4; maybe TRBD1 (6 bases). V was cut by 1 base and J by 5 bases, with 17 bases left in between. From germline, CDR1 is SGHDN and CDR2 FVKESK. The CDR3 sequence is 17 residues long. In nucleotides, the CDR3 is TGTGCCAGCAGCCAAGTATTTCCAGGCCAGGGGAATGAAAAACTGTTTTTT. The encoded protein is CASSQVFPGQGNEKLFF.

CDR3 coding DNA: TGTGCCAGTAGTATAGCGACGTCTGGGACCAGCTACGAGCAGTACTTC. Translated, it gives CASSIATSGTSYEQYF. The V gene is TRBV19, the J gene TRBJ2-7, with D perhaps given as TRBD1 or TRBD2 (5 bases each). Germline V lookup: CDR1 LNHDA, CDR2 SQIVND (reference sequence). This CDR3 has 16 amino acids. Trimming stripped 1 base from V and 3 bases from J, with 16 bases between.

This chain connects TRBV5-4 to TRBJ2-2; TRBD2 aligns across 11 bases. The germline V gene encodes CDR1 SGHNT and CDR2 YYREEE (reference sequence). J lost 4 bases, V lost 7 bases, and 9 bases had no gene match. The CDR3 spans 16 residues. The CDR3 region has the DNA TGTGCCAGCCGACCTCCGGGACTAGCGGCCACCGGGGAGCTGTTTTTT. Translation gives CASRPPGLAATGELFF.

The rearrangement uses TRBV12-5 and TRBJ2-3; no clear D. The CDR3 runs to 12 residues. CDR1 and CDR2 (germline): LGHNT, FRNRAP. Deletions cut 5 bases from V and 5 bases from J, with 8 bases between. The CDR3 sequence: CASGLDGDTQYF. Here the CDR3 DNA reads TGTGCTAGTGGTCTCGATGGAGATACGCAGTATTTT. Supplemented by reference TRBV12-5 and TRBJ2-3, the full variable domain reads DARVTQTPRHKVTEMGQEVTMRCQPILGHNTVFWYRQTMMQGLELLAYFRNRAPLDDSGMPKDRFSAEMPDATLATLKIQPSEPRDSAVYFCASGLDGDTQYFGPGTRLTVL.

V usage is TRBV18 and J usage is TRBJ2-7, with D tentatively TRBD1 (6 bases). Germline V gene sequence: CDR1 KGHSH, CDR2 LQKENI. Trimming removed 2 bases from V and 1 base from J, with 12 bases in between. The CDR3 contains 15 residues. CDR3 in DNA: TGTGCCAGCTCACCAGGCACAGGGCAGTCCTACGAGCAGTACTTC. The encoded protein is CASSPGTGQSYEQYF.

The chain couples TRBV15 to TRBJ2-5; D ambiguous. Germline V gene sequence: CDR1 LNHNV, CDR2 YYDKDF (reference sequence). V was pared by 0 bases and J by 4 bases, with 6 bases between. This CDR3 has 13 residues. This chain's CDR3 is CATSRDNRETQYF. CDR3 in DNA: TGTGCCACCAGCAGAGATAACAGAGAGACCCAGTACTTC.

This clone was found once. V gene TRBV29-1 combines with J gene TRBJ2-7, with D uncertain. Trimming cost V 4 bases and J 5 bases, with 15 bases left between them. CDR3 length: 13 residues. Germline CDR1 reads SQVTM; CDR2 reads ANQGSEA. The CDR3: CSVGYTRRDEQYF. DNA for the CDR3: TGCAGCGTTGGGTACACAAGAAGGGACGAGCAGTACTTC.

The chain links TRBV19 to TRBJ2-5, with 7 bases that match TRBD2. Germline-derived CDR1 and CDR2 are LNHDA and SQIVND (reference sequence). The CDR3 consists of 13 residues. J gave up 2 bases and V 5 bases, and 2 bases lay outside the gene matches. CDR3 residues: CASSPGGQETQYF. The CDR3 DNA reads TGTGCCAGTAGTCCCGGGGGGCAAGAGACCCAGTACTTC.